This T cell receptor beta chain is drawn from a study of CD8 T cells in ankylosing spondylitis. Ten or more counts support this clonotype. The antigen is not known. Regarding the study as a whole: Enrichment of disease-linked clones was reportedly significant in matched ankylosing spondylitis synovial fluid. Characteristic, it appeared, of ankylosing spondylitis blood was a TCR beta motif of roughly eight highly homologous variants. Reports of some motif variants in reactive arthritis synovial fluid and blood predate this one.

TCR beta libraries were made by quantitative 5'-RACE with molecular barcodes. TCRdb used MiXCR to reprocess the 5' RACE reads, holding one entry per CDR3 protein. The data show 200,000 to 250,000 distinct CDR3 sequences, under 12% seen once. Source material: blood, either unsorted or a sorted T cell fraction (not recorded which). The TCR sequence derives from a male donor with ankylosing spondylitis or in good health (not recorded which).

The CDR3 DNA is TGTGCCAGCAGCCAGGGAGGGGGGGCTAGTCGTGAGACCCAGTACTTC. It encodes CASSQGGGASRETQYF. V is TRBV4-2 and J is TRBJ2-5, with D tentatively TRBD2 (7 bases). The CDR3 runs to 16 residues. Looked up from germline, CDR1 is LGHNA and CDR2 is YNFKEQ. V was trimmed by 3 bases and J by 5 bases, leaving 19 bases between them.